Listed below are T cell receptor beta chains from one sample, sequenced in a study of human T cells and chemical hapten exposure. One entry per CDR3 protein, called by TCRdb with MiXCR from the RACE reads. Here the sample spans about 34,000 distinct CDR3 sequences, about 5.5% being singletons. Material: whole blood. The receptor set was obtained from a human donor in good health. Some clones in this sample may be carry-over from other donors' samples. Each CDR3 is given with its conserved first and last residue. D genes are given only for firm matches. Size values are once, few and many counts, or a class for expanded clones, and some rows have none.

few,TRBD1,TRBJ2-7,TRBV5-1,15,TGCGCCAGCAGCTGGGGACAGGGGGTCACCTACGAGCAGTACTTC,CASSWGQGVTYEQYF
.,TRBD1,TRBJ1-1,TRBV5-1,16,TGCGCCAGCAGCCGTACAGAGTGGCAGGGGGTCGCTGAAGCTTTCTTT,CASSRTEWQGVAEAFF
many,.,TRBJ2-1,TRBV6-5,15,TGTGCCAGCAGTTTGGTCGGGAGCCCCTACAATGAGCAGTTCTTC,CASSLVGSPYNEQFF
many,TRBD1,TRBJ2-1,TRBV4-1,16,TGCGCCAGCAGCCAAGGAATAACAGGGGCCTACAATGAGCAGTTCTTC,CASSQGITGAYNEQFF
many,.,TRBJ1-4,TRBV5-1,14,TGCGCCAGCAGCTTGTCTTCTCCCGGGTACGAACTGTTTTTT,CASSLSSPGYELFF
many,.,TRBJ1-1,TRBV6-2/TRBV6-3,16,TGTGCCAGCAGTTACCCAGAGGTGCGGGAGAACACTGAAGCTTTCTTT,CASSYPEVRENTEAFF
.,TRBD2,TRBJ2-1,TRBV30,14,TGTGCCTGGGCAATGGGTAGCGGGATTTTGGAGCAGTTCTTC,CAWAMGSGILEQFF
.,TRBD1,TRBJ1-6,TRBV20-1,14,TGCAGTGCTAGAGAGGACAGGGGTCATTCACCCCTCCACTTT,CSAREDRGHSPLHF
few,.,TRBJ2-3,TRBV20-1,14,TGCAGTGCTAGAGATCCAGATAGGGCAGATACGCAGTATTTT,CSARDPDRADTQYF
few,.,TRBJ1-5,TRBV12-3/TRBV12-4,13,TGTGCCAGTTGGGGGGGTAGCAATCAGCCCCAGCATTTT,CASWGGSNQPQHF
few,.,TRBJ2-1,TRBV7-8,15,TGTGCCAGCAGCTTGGGGCGGGATATAGGAAATGAGCAGTTCTTC,CASSLGRDIGNEQFF
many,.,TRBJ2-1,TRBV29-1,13,TGCAGCGTTGGTGGGACACTTTACAATGAGCAGTTCTTC,CSVGGTLYNEQFF
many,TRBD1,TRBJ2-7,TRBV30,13,TGTGCCTGGGAGGTGACAGGGGGAGCCGAGCAGTACTTC,CAWEVTGGAEQYF
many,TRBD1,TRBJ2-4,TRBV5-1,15,TGCGCCAGCAGCCCTACAGGGGGCGGAATTCGCATTCAGTACTTC,CASSPTGGGIRIQYF
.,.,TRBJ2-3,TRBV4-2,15,TGTGCCAGCAGCCAAGAAGGGCTGAGCACAGATACGCAGTATTTT,CASSQEGLSTDTQYF
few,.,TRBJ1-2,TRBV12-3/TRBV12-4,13,TGTGCCAGCAGTTTAGCAGGGGGCTATGGCTACACCTTC,CASSLAGGYGYTF
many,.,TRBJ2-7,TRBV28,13,TGTGCCAGCAGTTTAGAGGAAGCCTACGAGCAGTACTTC,CASSLEEAYEQYF
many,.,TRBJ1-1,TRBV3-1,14,TGTGCCAGCAGCCCCCGAGGGCAGACAGCAATAGCTTTCTTT,CASSPRGQTAIAFF
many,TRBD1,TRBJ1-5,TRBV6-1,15,TGTGCCAGCAGTGACGGGACAGGGGGCAATCAGCCCCAGCATTTT,CASSDGTGGNQPQHF
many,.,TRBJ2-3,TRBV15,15,TGTGCCACCAGCAGAGATCTAGAAAACACAGATACGCAGTATTTT,CATSRDLENTDTQYF
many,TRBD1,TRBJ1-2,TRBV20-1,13,TGCAGTGCTCGTACCGGGACAGACTATGGCTACACCTTC,CSARTGTDYGYTF
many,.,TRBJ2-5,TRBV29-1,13,TGCAGCCTCGAGGCGGTGCAGGCGGGGACCCAGTACTTC,CSLEAVQAGTQYF
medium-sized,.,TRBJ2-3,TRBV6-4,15,TGTGCCAGCAGTGAATCGACTAGTGCCACAGATACGCAGTATTTT,CASSESTSATDTQYF
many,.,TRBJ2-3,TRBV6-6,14,TGTGCCAGCAGTTACGGGCCTAACACAGATACGCAGTATTTT,CASSYGPNTDTQYF
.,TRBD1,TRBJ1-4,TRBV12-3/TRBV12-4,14,TGTGCCAGCAGAAATTCGGACAGGGGCGGAAAACTGTTTTTT,CASRNSDRGGKLFF
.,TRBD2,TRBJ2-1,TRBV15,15,TGTGCCACCAGCAGAGCGCGGGAGGCCTACAATGAGCAGTTCTTC,CATSRAREAYNEQFF
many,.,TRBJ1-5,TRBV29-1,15,TGCAGCGTCCAGACAGGCCGCGGGAGCAATCAGCCCCAGCATTTT,CSVQTGRGSNQPQHF
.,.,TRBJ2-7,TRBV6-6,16,TGTGCCAGCAGTTACTCGAGACAGACCCAAACCTACGAGCAGTACTTC,CASSYSRQTQTYEQYF